This TCR beta chain derives from a study of cytomegalovirus exposure and HLA in healthy donors. About this clone: Its specificity is not known.

It was with 60 Vbeta and 13 Jbeta primers that the PCR ran. The repertoire was sequenced with immunoSEQ multiplex PCR; TCRdb's copy has only in-frame clones and lacks some. In the table there are some 200,000 clones, roughly 70% of which are singletons. Trimming at V came to 3 bases and at J to 3 bases, leaving 2 bases not matched to a gene. The CDR3 loop spans 13 amino acids. CDR1 is SGHDT, CDR2 YYEEEE, per germline. Points from the study as a whole: Reports described diagnosis of cytomegalovirus status by the classifier as highly specific and sensitive. Later on, an analysis showed TCR association rates differing by HLA locus, with DRB1 the most and HLA-C the fewest.

This TCR derives from a man aged 35-49 years in good health and CMV-seropositive. Sequencing was performed on PBMCs. This chain joins TRBV5-6 and TRBJ2-7, with 8 bases that match TRBD1. CDR3 residues: CASSSGQGYEQYF. Written as DNA, the CDR3 is TGTGCCAGCAGCTCCGGACAGGGCTACGAGCAGTACTTC.